This paragraph covers one T cell receptor beta chain sequence. Germline V lookup: CDR1 LNHNV, CDR2 YYDKDF (reference sequence). The CDR3 contains 14 residues. Trimming cost V 0 bases and J 5 bases, with 7 bases left between them. The sample comes from a study of blood T cell repertoires in COVID-19. Study-level background: Some COVID-19 samples were acute and others convalescent; all came from the United States, Italy and Spain.

The assay was immunoSEQ multiplex PCR, and TCRdb's table has in-frame clones only and misses some. The sample includes 150,000 or so clones, about 86% of them seen just once. The clonotype comes from a woman aged 55 to 70 with acute or convalescent COVID-19. The J gene is TRBJ1-4, the V gene TRBV15; D not certain. Sample: peripheral blood. The CDR3 coding sequence is TGTGCCACCAGCAGAGATATGGCAAATGAAAAACTGTTTTTT. Protein product: CATSRDMANEKLFF.